Below, 14 T cell receptor beta chains from the same sample are listed, as sequenced in a study of PD-L1 blockade in urothelial cancer (dated by TCRdb to the late 2010s). This specimen's time point label, interpreted: pretreatment peripheral blood. The library came from the immunoSEQ multiplex PCR assay. Here the immuneACCESS table is served through TCRdb, limited to in-frame sequences with V and J called. Missing clones are a known gap in these copies; in checked studies unresolved V genes cover under half, and the rest lacks a known reason. The sample table records tens of thousands of clones; around 81% of these occur just once. The ten largest account for about 2.9% of the sample. The sequencing used PBMCs, collected around atezolizumab (anti-PD-L1) treatment. Receptors were obtained from a man between 70 and 80 years old with urothelial cancer.

V and J are TRBV6-6 and TRBJ2-1; 15 bases match TRBD2. Germline CDR1 MNHNY, CDR2 SVGAGI (reference sequence). This CDR3 has 16 amino acids. Losses at the gene ends were 6 bases for V and 9 bases for J; bases not matched to a gene: 9. The CDR3 is CASRLGLAGGQGEQFF. CDR3 DNA sequence: TGTGCCAGCAGACTCGGACTAGCGGGAGGGCAGGGTGAGCAGTTCTTC.

This chain links TRBV5-1 with TRBJ2-1; 14 nucleotides align to TRBD2. After removal of 3 bases from V and 6 bases from J, the junction contained 5 bases not matched to a gene. This CDR3 is built from 16 residues. CDR1 and CDR2 (germline): SGHRS, YFSETQ. The CDR3 nucleotides read TGCGCCAGCAGCTCCACGACTAGCGGGGGGGCCAATGAGCAGTTCTTC. It translates to CASSSTTSGGANEQFF.

V gene TRBV10-3 combines with J gene TRBJ2-1; D is perhaps TRBD2 (5 bases). The germline V gene has CDR1 ENHRY and CDR2 SYGVKD. The V end was cut by 0 bases, the J end by 6 bases, with 12 bases between. This CDR3 spans 15 amino acids. CDR3 protein: CAISESTRGFNEQFF. DNA of the CDR3: TGTGCCATCAGTGAGTCGACTCGAGGGTTCAATGAGCAGTTCTTC.

This clone was seen more than once but under ten times. The rearrangement joins TRBV19 to TRBJ2-5; 12 nucleotides line up with TRBD2. Germline V gene sequence: CDR1 LNHDA, CDR2 SQIVND (reference sequence). This CDR3 region has 16 residues. With 5 bases clipped from V and 2 bases from J, the junction kept 6 bases outside the gene matches. The CDR3 DNA follows: TGTGCCAGTAGTCCGCAACTAGCGGGAGGTCAAGAGACCCAGTACTTC. The encoded protein is CASSPQLAGGQETQYF.

The V gene is TRBV6-5, the J gene TRBJ1-1; maybe TRBD1 (5 bases). The CDR3 consists of 13 residues. V was clipped by 6 bases and J by 9 bases, with 17 bases between them. Germline lookup yields CDR1 MNHEY and CDR2 SVGAGI. CDR3 nucleotides: TGTGCCAGCAGCCCCAGGGTTCGGGTTAAAGCTTTCTTT. Its translation is CASSPRVRVKAFF.

V and J are TRBV9 and TRBJ2-1; the D gene is possibly TRBD2 (6 bases). The CDR3 consists of 15 residues. Looked up from germline, CDR1 is SGDLS and CDR2 is YYNGEE. The V end was cut by 2 bases, the J end by 1 base, with 10 bases between. This chain's CDR3 is CASSVDAGSYNEQFF. CDR3 coding DNA: TGTGCCAGCAGCGTGGACGCGGGATCCTACAATGAGCAGTTCTTC.

The rearrangement joins TRBV2 to TRBJ2-1, with 7 bases aligning to TRBD2. After removal of 2 bases from V and 12 bases from J, the junction contained 10 bases not matched to a gene. CDR1 is SNHLY, CDR2 FYNNEI, per germline. There are 14 residues in the CDR3. CDR3 bases: TGTGCCAGCAGTGAATCCCTTAGCGGGTGGGGGCAGTTCTTC. Its translation is CASSESLSGWGQFF.

The chain combines TRBV19 with TRBJ2-1; 8 nucleotides match TRBD2. Germline V lookup: CDR1 LNHDA, CDR2 SQIVND (reference sequence). This CDR3 has 15 residues. J was trimmed by 4 bases and V by 0 bases; bases with no gene match: 2. CDR3: CASSIEASGYNEQFF. CDR3 DNA sequence: TGTGCCAGTAGTATAGAAGCTAGCGGGTACAATGAGCAGTTCTTC.

The chain carries TRBV6-1 and TRBJ2-7; D might be TRBD1 (6 bases). The CDR3 has 13 residues. V was shortened by 4 bases and J by 4 bases, with 11 bases between the two germline ends. The germline V gene has CDR1 MNHNS and CDR2 SASEGT. CDR3 residues: CASSVSQGYEQYF. As DNA, the CDR3 is TGTGCCAGCAGTGTTTCCCAGGGGTACGAGCAGTACTTC.

This chain connects TRBV7-8 to TRBJ2-3; weak D call: TRBD1 (6 bases). The CDR3 is 18 amino acids. Trimming shortened V by 5 bases and J by 5 bases, and 26 bases separated the two germline ends. Per the germline V gene, CDR1 is SGHVS and CDR2 is FQNEAQ. The CDR3 spells CASSTKYGGGGGGDTQYF. Written as DNA, the CDR3 is TGTGCCAGCAGCACTAAGTATGGGGGCGGAGGTGGGGGAGATACGCAGTATTTT.

This clone was detected only a few times. CDR3 loop: CASSLRQFNQPQHF. The CDR3 nucleotides read TGTGCCAGCAGCTTACGACAGTTCAATCAGCCCCAGCATTTT. V is TRBV7-2 and J is TRBJ1-5; possible D gene TRBD1, 5 bases. V was trimmed by 2 bases and J by 3 bases, leaving 8 bases between them. CDR1 SGHTA and CDR2 FQGNSA come from the germline V gene. This CDR3 is built from 14 residues.

The chain joins TRBV10-3 to TRBJ2-7; 7 nucleotides agree with TRBD2. Trimming cost V 4 bases and J 4 bases; bases outside gene matches: 10. Germline V gene sequence: CDR1 ENHRY, CDR2 SYGVKD. This CDR3 region has 15 residues. The CDR3 nucleotides read TGTGCCATCAGTGCCGTTGGCGGGAGATCTTACGAGCAGTACTTC. Protein sequence: CAISAVGGRSYEQYF.

A few counts support this clone. The rearrangement links TRBV10-3 to TRBJ2-1, with no clear D. V shed 4 bases and J shed 0 bases, with 10 bases lying between them. The CDR3 spans 15 residues. Germline assignment: CDR1 ENHRY and CDR2 SYGVKD. The CDR3 reads CAISAHTSSYNEQFF. The CDR3 DNA is TGTGCCATCAGTGCACATACAAGCTCCTACAATGAGCAGTTCTTC.

CDR3 DNA: TGTGCCAGCAGTGAAGGTATCAGGGGGCTACCCCAGCATTTT. It translates to CASSEGIRGLPQHF. The rearrangement uses TRBV2 and TRBJ1-5; 8 bases align to TRBD1. This CDR3 comprises 14 residues. V shed 1 base, J shed 10 bases, and the junction held 6 bases outside the gene matches. Germline V lookup: CDR1 SNHLY, CDR2 FYNNEI. Drawing the rest from reference TRBV2 and TRBJ1-5, the complete variable domain is EPEVTQTPSHQVTQMGQEVILRCVPISNHLYFYWYRQILGQKVEFLVSFYNNEISEKSEIFDDQFSVERPDGSNFTLKIRSTKLEDSAMYFCASSEGIRGLPQHFGDGTRLSIL.